These 29 T cell receptor beta chains came from one sample sequenced in a study of shared clonotypes between healthy human individuals. Method: immunoSEQ multiplex PCR; TCRdb's copy keeps in-frame clones and lacks some. This table holds about 2.4 million clones, around nine tenths found once. Sequenced: naive CD4+ T cells sorted from blood. As for subset: CD45RA+ positively selected. These receptors were obtained from a man in his late teens or twenties in good health.

The chain carries TRBV27 and TRBJ2-2; TRBD2 matches 13 bases. V shed 5 bases and J 4 bases; nucleotides not matched to a gene: 7. The CDR3 runs 17 residues. The germline V gene has CDR1 MNHEY and CDR2 SMNVEV (reference sequence). The CDR3 spells CASSLTSGGAGTGELFF. The CDR3 DNA reads TGTGCCAGCAGTCTTACTAGCGGGGGGGCCGGCACCGGGGAGCTGTTTTTT.

The rearrangement joins TRBV6-5 to TRBJ2-7; D tentatively fits TRBD1 or TRBD2 (5 bases each). Trimming took off 2 bases at V and 1 base at J, with 12 bases between the two ends. Germline values: CDR1 MNHEY, CDR2 SVGAGI. This CDR3 is built from 15 residues. CDR3 DNA: TGTGCCAGCAGTTACCCGGGACGGTCATCCTACGAGCAGTACTTC. Translated, it gives CASSYPGRSSYEQYF.

The chain joins TRBV7-2 to TRBJ2-2; TRBD2 matches 9 bases. V dropped 0 bases and J dropped 4; count of bases not matched to a gene: 6. The CDR3 has 17 residues. Germline V gene data show CDR1 as SGHTA and CDR2 as FQGNSA. CDR3 nucleotide sequence: TGTGCCAGCAGCTTAGCGGTAGCGGGAGTTGGCACCGGGGAGCTGTTTTTT. Encoded protein: CASSLAVAGVGTGELFF.

DNA for the CDR3: TGTGCCAGCAGCCTAGCGGGGAGTAATTCACCCCTCCACTTT. As protein: CASSLAGSNSPLHF. The V gene is TRBV7-3, the J gene TRBJ1-6; D uncertain. The CDR3 contains 14 residues. The V gene's germline CDR1 is SGHTA and CDR2 FQGTGA. Trimming removed 5 bases from V and 6 bases from J, with 11 bases in between.

The chain combines TRBV5-6 with TRBJ2-1; 10 bases line up with TRBD2. Germline V lookup: CDR1 SGHDT, CDR2 YYEEEE. The CDR3 runs 17 residues. V dropped 4 bases and J dropped 4; count of bases not matched to a gene: 11. The CDR3 loop is CASSLILLAGQYNEQFF. The CDR3 nucleotides read TGTGCCAGCAGCCTTATCCTACTAGCGGGACAATACAATGAGCAGTTCTTC.

A single count supports this clone. This chain links TRBV2 with TRBJ2-5, with 11 nucleotides matching TRBD2. CDR3 length: 16 residues. Germline CDR1 and CDR2: SNHLY and FYNNEI. Trimming at V came to 5 bases and at J to 5 bases, leaving 10 bases not matched to a gene. CDR3 protein: CASSPMGTSGSETQYF. As DNA, the CDR3 is TGTGCCAGCAGTCCTATGGGGACTAGCGGTTCGGAGACCCAGTACTTC.

This sequence joins TRBV4-1 and TRBJ1-1, with 7 bases identical to TRBD1. CDR1 MGHRA and CDR2 YSYEKL come from the germline V gene. J was trimmed by 11 bases and V by 0 bases; bases with no gene match: 9. This CDR3 is built from 14 residues. The CDR3 coding sequence is TGCGCCAGCAGCCAAGAAGCGACAGGGTTCAAGGCTTTCTTT. Protein product: CASSQEATGFKAFF.

The chain carries TRBV9 and TRBJ1-5, with 8 bases lining up with TRBD1. V gave up 4 bases and J gave up 5 bases; unmatched junction bases: 5. This CDR3 region has 14 residues. Per the germline V gene, CDR1 is SGDLS and CDR2 is YYNGEE. The CDR3 loop reads CASSRTGLHQPQHF. For the CDR3, the DNA is TGTGCCAGCAGCCGGACAGGGCTCCATCAGCCCCAGCATTTT.

This sequence joins TRBV7-2 and TRBJ2-5; possible D gene TRBD1, 6 bases. V shed 0 bases and J shed 4 bases, with 12 bases lying between them. Germline CDR1 SGHTA, CDR2 FQGNSA. The CDR3 has 15 amino acids. The CDR3 is CASSLAPSGAETQYF. In nucleotides, the CDR3 is TGTGCCAGCAGCTTAGCGCCGTCAGGGGCAGAGACCCAGTACTTC.

The chain has TRBV29-1 and TRBJ2-3, with no clear D. The germline V gene encodes CDR1 SQVTM and CDR2 ANQGSEA. The CDR3 has 12 residues. V lost 6 bases, J lost 5 bases, and 12 bases lay in between. CDR3: CSVTLSGDTQYF. CDR3 nucleotides: TGCAGCGTGACTTTATCGGGAGATACGCAGTATTTT.

The chain joins TRBV7-2 to TRBJ1-1; weak D call: TRBD1 (6 bases). The length of the CDR3 is 14 residues. Germline V gene data show CDR1 as SGHTA and CDR2 as FQGNSA. The germline V and J ends were trimmed by 6 bases and 0 bases, with 11 bases remaining between them. CDR3 region: CASRGGSLNTEAFF. The CDR3 DNA reads as TGTGCCAGCAGAGGGGGGTCGCTGAACACTGAAGCTTTCTTT.

This chain connects TRBV7-9 to TRBJ2-4; 10 bases align to TRBD1. The germline CDR1 and CDR2 sequences are SEHNR and FQNEAQ (reference sequence). The CDR3 has 16 residues. J lost 8 bases, V lost 0 bases, and 7 bases had no gene match. The DNA for the CDR3 is TGTGCCAGCAGCTTAGCGGGACAGGGGTTGGTGGACATTCAGTACTTC. Its translation: CASSLAGQGLVDIQYF.

V usage is TRBV9 and J usage is TRBJ2-3, with TRBD2 identical over 9 bases. CDR3 length equals 16 residues. J lost 1 base, V lost 3 bases, and 6 bases had no gene match. In germline, CDR1 is SGDLS, CDR2 YYNGEE. Here the CDR3 DNA reads TGTGCCAGCAGCGCCTTGGGCGGGAGGGGCACAGATACGCAGTATTTT. This sequence encodes CASSALGGRGTDTQYF.

This clone appeared a single time. The chain links TRBV4-2 to TRBJ2-3; TRBD2 matches 7 bases. The germline gives CDR1 LGHNA, CDR2 YNFKEQ. V was pared by 0 bases and J by 2 bases, with 8 bases of the junction left unmatched. This CDR3 comprises 17 residues. CDR3 sequence (DNA): TGTGCCAGCAGCCAAGAATCCGGCGGGGGACTCACAGATACGCAGTATTTT. Amino acid sequence: CASSQESGGGLTDTQYF.

As DNA, the CDR3 is TGTGCCAGCAGCCCGGGTCCAAGGGGGGAAGAGACCCAGTACTTC. Translated, it gives CASSPGPRGEETQYF. The V gene is TRBV5-4, the J gene TRBJ2-5; D is possibly TRBD1 or TRBD2 (6 bases each). CDR1 and CDR2 from the germline V gene are SGHNT and YYREEE (reference sequence). The V end was cut by 4 bases, the J end by 3 bases, with 16 bases between. This CDR3 spans 15 amino acids.

About this clone itself: The sample carries other DNA sequences with the same CDR3. The chain uses TRBV18 and TRBJ1-1, with D tentatively TRBD1 (6 bases). Trimming shortened V by 3 bases and J by 1 base, and 9 bases separated the two germline ends. The germline V gene has CDR1 KGHSH and CDR2 LQKENI. CDR3 length: 14 amino acids. Here the CDR3 DNA reads TGTGCCAGCTCACCGCAGGGGCGGAACACTGAAGCTTTCTTT. It translates to CASSPQGRNTEAFF.

This sequence joins TRBV5-4 and TRBJ2-6; 8 nucleotides agree with TRBD1. With 4 bases clipped from V and 0 bases from J, the junction kept 9 bases outside the gene matches. Germline values: CDR1 SGHNT, CDR2 YYREEE (reference sequence). The CDR3 runs to 18 residues. CDR3 in amino acids: CASSPRGQAVSGANVLTF. CDR3 DNA sequence: TGTGCCAGCAGCCCCCGGGGACAGGCCGTCTCTGGGGCCAACGTCCTGACTTTC.

This chain joins TRBV11-2 and TRBJ2-1; D might be TRBD2 (6 bases). The CDR3 contains 16 residues. Germline V CDR1 and CDR2: SGHAT, FQNNGV. V lost 0 bases to trimming and J lost 1 base, with 10 bases between them. The CDR3 DNA is TGTGCCAGCAGCTTAGAGGGCGGGAAGTCCTACAATGAGCAGTTCTTC. Its translation: CASSLEGGKSYNEQFF. Full variable domain (outside the CDR3, taken from reference TRBV11-2 and TRBJ2-1): EAGVAQSPRYKIIEKRQSVAFWCNPISGHATLYWYQQILGQGPKLLIQFQNNGVVDDSQLPKDRFSAERLKGVDSTLKIQPAKLEDSAVYLCASSLEGGKSYNEQFFGPGTRLTVL.

This rearrangement joins TRBV5-6 to TRBJ2-5; 10 nucleotides agree with TRBD1. Germline V CDR1 and CDR2: SGHDT, YYEEEE. After removal of 3 bases from V and 1 base from J, the junction contained 6 bases not matched to a gene. CDR3 length: 16 amino acids. CDR3 nucleotides: TGTGCCAGCAGCTGGTTGGGACAGGGGCCCCAAGAGACCCAGTACTTC. This sequence encodes CASSWLGQGPQETQYF.

The sample holds one count of this clone. This chain joins TRBV6-5 and TRBJ1-3; D uncertain. Germline assignment: CDR1 MNHEY and CDR2 SVGAGI. The V end lost 6 bases, the J end lost 0 bases, and 9 bases lay between the germline ends. The length of the CDR3 is 14 residues. The CDR3 spells CASSTTSSGNTIYF. CDR3 nucleotides: TGTGCCAGCAGCACCACGAGCTCTGGAAACACCATATATTTT.

The chain couples TRBV19 to TRBJ1-4; D gene uncertain. The V end was cut by 6 bases, the J end by 0 bases, with 11 bases between. Germline values: CDR1 LNHDA, CDR2 SQIVND (reference sequence). The CDR3 covers 15 residues. The CDR3 region is CASRLRDATNEKLFF. Here the CDR3 DNA reads TGTGCCAGTAGGTTACGGGATGCAACTAATGAAAAACTGTTTTTT.

The CDR3 DNA follows: TGCGCCAGCAGCCATACTAGCGGGAGGGTGAACACCGGGGAGCTGTTTTTT. Its translation: CASSHTSGRVNTGELFF. This sequence joins TRBV5-1 and TRBJ2-2, with 13 bases matching TRBD2. Germline values: CDR1 SGHRS, CDR2 YFSETQ. With V trimmed by 4 bases and J by 1 base, 4 bases remained unmatched. The CDR3 has 17 residues.

The CDR3 DNA is TGTGCCTGGGGGACAGGGGGAACGAGAGAGCAGTACTTC. It encodes CAWGTGGTREQYF. This chain links TRBV30 with TRBJ2-7; 11 bases match TRBD1. J lost 7 bases, V lost 5 bases, and 7 bases had no gene match. Germline values: CDR1 GTSNPN, CDR2 SVGIG (reference sequence). The CDR3 consists of 13 residues.

The J gene is TRBJ2-5, the V gene TRBV7-2; D unresolved. The end of the DNA fits TRBJ2-7 better, so the J call may be wrong. CDR3 size: 12 residues. The germline CDR1 and CDR2 sequences are SGHTA and FQGNSA. CDR3 sequence: CASSLRPSEQYF. The CDR3, as DNA: TGTGCCAGCAGCTTACGACCGAGCGAGCAGTACTTC.

The chain combines TRBV28 with TRBJ2-7; 8 nucleotides line up with TRBD1. Germline loops: CDR1 MDHEN, CDR2 SYDVKM. The CDR3 is 15 amino acids. Losses at the gene ends were 1 base for V and 3 bases for J; bases not matched to a gene: 5. The CDR3 coding sequence is TGTGCCAGCAGTTTATCGCAGGGGGCGTTCTACGAGCAGTACTTC. Translated: CASSLSQGAFYEQYF.

This clone was seen a handful of times. The V call is TRBV6-5, the J call TRBJ1-6; D not certain. V was pared by 6 bases and J by 5 bases, with 8 bases between. The CDR3 has 13 residues. The V gene's germline CDR1 is MNHEY and CDR2 SVGAGI. The CDR3: CASSLGHNSPLHF. CDR3 coding DNA: TGTGCCAGCAGCCTAGGACATAATTCACCCCTCCACTTT.

The chain recombines TRBV20-1 with TRBJ2-5; D unclear. The J call may not be correct, given that the DNA end is closer to TRBJ2-7. There are 11 residues in the CDR3. Germline lookup yields CDR1 DFQATT and CDR2 SNEGSKA (reference sequence). In nucleotides, the CDR3 is TGCAGTACCACGGCATCCTACGAGCAGTACTTC. The encoded protein is CSTTASYEQYF.

The chain joins TRBV28 to TRBJ2-7; D is uncertain. CDR3 length: 16 amino acids. V was clipped by 3 bases and J by 2 bases, with 17 bases between them. Germline V lookup: CDR1 MDHEN, CDR2 SYDVKM. CDR3 nucleotides: TGTGCCAGCAGTTTTTTGGAACTCCAGCTTCCCTACGAGCAGTACTTC. Its protein product is CASSFLELQLPYEQYF.

V is TRBV7-9 and J is TRBJ2-1, with 8 bases identical to TRBD1. CDR3 length: 16 residues. The junction had 8 bases not matched to a gene; V was cut back by 5 bases and J by 2 bases. Germline CDR1 reads SEHNR; CDR2 reads FQNEAQ (reference sequence). In DNA form, the CDR3 reads TGTGCCAGCAGCGCGCAGACAGGGGCTACCTACAATGAGCAGTTCTTC. Translation: CASSAQTGATYNEQFF.